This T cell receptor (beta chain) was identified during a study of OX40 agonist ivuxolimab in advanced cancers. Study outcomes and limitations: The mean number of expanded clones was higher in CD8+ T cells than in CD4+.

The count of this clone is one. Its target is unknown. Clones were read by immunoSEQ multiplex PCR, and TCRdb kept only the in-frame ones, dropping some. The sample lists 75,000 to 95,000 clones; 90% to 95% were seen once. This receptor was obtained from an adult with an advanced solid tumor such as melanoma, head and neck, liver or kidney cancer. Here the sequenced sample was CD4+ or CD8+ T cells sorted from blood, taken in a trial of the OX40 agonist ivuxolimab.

The CDR3 region is CASSVAGRAQDTQYF. CDR3 in DNA: TGTGCCAGCAGCGTAGCCGGGAGGGCACAAGATACGCAGTATTTT. The rearrangement uses TRBV9 and TRBJ2-3; TRBD2 matches 8 bases. V was clipped by 0 bases and J by 5 bases; unmatched bases: 5. This CDR3 is 15 amino acids long. CDR1 and CDR2 from the germline V gene are SGDLS and YYNGEE.